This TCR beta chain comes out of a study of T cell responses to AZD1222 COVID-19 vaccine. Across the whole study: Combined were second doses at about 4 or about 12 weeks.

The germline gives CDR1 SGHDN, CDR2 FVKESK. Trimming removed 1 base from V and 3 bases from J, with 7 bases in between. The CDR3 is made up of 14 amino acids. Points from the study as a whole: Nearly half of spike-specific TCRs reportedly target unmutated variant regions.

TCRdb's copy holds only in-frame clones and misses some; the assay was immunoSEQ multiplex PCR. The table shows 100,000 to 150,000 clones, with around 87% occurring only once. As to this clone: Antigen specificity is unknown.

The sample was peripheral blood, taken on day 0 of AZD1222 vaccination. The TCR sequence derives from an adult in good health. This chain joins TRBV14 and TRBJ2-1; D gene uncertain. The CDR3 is CASSQVKGYNEQFF. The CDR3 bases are TGTGCCAGCAGCCAAGTTAAAGGCTACAATGAGCAGTTCTTC.